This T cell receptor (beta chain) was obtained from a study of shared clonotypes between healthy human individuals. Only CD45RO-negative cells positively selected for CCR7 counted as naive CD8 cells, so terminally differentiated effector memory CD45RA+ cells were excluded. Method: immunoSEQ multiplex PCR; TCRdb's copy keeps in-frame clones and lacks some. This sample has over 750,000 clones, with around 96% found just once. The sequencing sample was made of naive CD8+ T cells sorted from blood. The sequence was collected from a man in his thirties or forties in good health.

CDR3: CASSPFSVGETQYF. CDR3 DNA sequence: TGCGCCAGCAGCCCCTTTAGCGTTGGTGAGACCCAGTACTTC. J is TRBJ2-5 and V is TRBV5-1; maybe TRBD2 (5 bases). CDR1 and CDR2 from the germline V gene are SGHRS and YFSETQ. There are 14 residues in the CDR3. Deletions cut 4 bases from V and 5 bases from J, with 15 bases between.